A single TCR beta chain is shown here with its context. This clonotype showed up many times. What this receptor recognizes is not known. Qualities for individual bases were not recorded, and no much larger clone is one base off. Libraries were constructed by 5' RACE. Sequenced on an Illumina HiSeq 2500. A second PCR of roughly 7 to 11 cycles was performed with a sample-barcoded 5' primer and a J-beta primer mix. Each TCR beta cDNA molecule received a unique molecular identifier from a template-switch 5' adaptor carrying 12 random nucleotides. Each sample yielded at least 3 million CDR3-containing paired-end reads. All of the RNA was converted into first-strand cDNA using the Mint cDNA synthesis kit, with a TRBC-specific oligonucleotide serving as the primer. After uracil-DNA glycosylase treatment, a first 18-cycle PCR used universal primers M1SS and BC2_uni_R on all cDNA. In the paper's pipeline: For normalization, 1 million high-quality reads were randomly selected from each sample, with every read carrying a distinct molecular identifier. Instead of being binned into consensus sequences, reads with shared molecular identifiers were discarded. MiTCR, run with a Q25 quality threshold and the strictest error-elimination algorithm, handled CDR3 identification, clonotype clustering and error correction. A nonparametric unseen species model using Euler transformation provided a lower-bound estimate of total TCR beta diversity. TCRdb cleaned the public reads at Q25 with fastp, built clones with MiXCR and kept in-frame beta chains. Under each unique CDR3 protein, matching rows form one entry showing the most common genes and DNA. TCRdb's processing, not the authors' own work, is the source of the V and J calls. A total of some 900,000 distinct CDR3 sequences appear in this sample, 45% to 50% of them only once. The biggest ten clones account for roughly 12% of the sample.

Donors were 30 to 45 systemically healthy Caucasian individuals from Russia aged roughly 6 to 90 years. Each donor gave 8 to 10 milliliters of peripheral blood, drawn into EDTA-treated Vacutainer tubes. Ficoll-Paque density-gradient centrifugation was used to isolate PBMCs, with at least 6 million per sample. Trizol reagent was used to extract total RNA from PBMCs, with at least 6 micrograms per sample. Naive CD45RAhigh/CD27high T cell percentages were measured by flow cytometry on a PBMC aliquot from every donor. The V end loses 1 base and the J end loses 4 bases, and a stretch of 11 bases separates them. The germline V gene provides CDR1 MGHRA and CDR2 YSYEKL. The CDR3 holds 15 amino acids from the cysteine to the phenylalanine. Kept here is only the CDR3 DNA, which spans 45 bases and is read in frame from base 1. This sample is drawn from a study of blood T cells in healthy people across ages (dated by TCRdb to between 2014 and 2016). Notes on the research overall: In model experiments, template switching captured about one uniquely barcoded TCR beta cDNA molecule for every two T cells. Age-related changes in TCR beta repertoire diversity were measured in the study by deep sequencing normalized with unique cDNA molecular identifiers. Donors were grouped into four age groups: young (average approximately 16 years), middle-aged (over 35), aged (around 66) and long-lived (approximately 78). To avoid experimental bias, donors of different ages were distributed randomly across sequencing lanes. The study analyzed two additional independent replicas of 1 million unique cDNA reads from the same blood draw for two donors, one aged 18 to 29 and one aged 80 or older. Broader findings and caveats from the paper: The percentage of naive T cells measured by flow cytometry correlated strongly with observed TCR beta diversity. Because donor CMV infection status was unknown, age-related changes in expanded clonotypes were potentially confounded. Estimates of total diversity based on one million sequenced T cells were regarded as lower bounds and as underestimates. As age increased, observed TCR beta diversity per million T cells dropped in a roughly linear way, and a significant reduction was already evident by age roughly 36. Since profiling was done on bulk unsorted PBMCs, naive and antigen-experienced compartments could not be conclusively compared. The long-lived group showed more naive CD4+ T cells, fewer expanded clones and increased TCR diversity than the aged group, suggesting age selection.

This clonotype was obtained from a man under 40 in good health. Sequencing input: blood. The chain employs TRBV4-1 and TRBJ2-1; TRBD2 is a weak D gene call, 6 bases matching. CDR3 protein: CASSQAERAYNEQFF. The DNA reads as follows: TGCGCCAGCAGCCAAGCGGAGCGGGCTTACAATGAGCAGTTCTTC.